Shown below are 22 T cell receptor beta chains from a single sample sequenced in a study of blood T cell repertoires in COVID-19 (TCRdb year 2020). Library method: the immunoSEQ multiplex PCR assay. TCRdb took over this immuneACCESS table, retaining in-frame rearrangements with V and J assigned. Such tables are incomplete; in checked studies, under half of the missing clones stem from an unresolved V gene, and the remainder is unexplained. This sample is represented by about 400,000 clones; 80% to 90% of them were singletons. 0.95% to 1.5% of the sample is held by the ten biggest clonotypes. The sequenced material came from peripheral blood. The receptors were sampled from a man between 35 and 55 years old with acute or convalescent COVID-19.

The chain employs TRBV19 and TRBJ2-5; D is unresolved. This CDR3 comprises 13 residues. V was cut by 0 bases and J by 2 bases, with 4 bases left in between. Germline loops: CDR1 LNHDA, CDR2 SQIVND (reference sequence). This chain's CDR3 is CASSIDSQETQYF. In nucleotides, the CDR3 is TGTGCCAGTAGTATAGACAGTCAAGAGACCCAGTACTTC. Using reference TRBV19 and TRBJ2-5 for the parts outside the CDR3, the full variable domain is DGGITQSPKYLFRKEGQNVTLSCEQNLNHDAMYWYRQDPGQGLRLIYYSQIVNDFQKGDIAEGYSVSREKKESFPLTVTSAQKNPTAFYLCASSIDSQETQYFGPGTRLLVL.

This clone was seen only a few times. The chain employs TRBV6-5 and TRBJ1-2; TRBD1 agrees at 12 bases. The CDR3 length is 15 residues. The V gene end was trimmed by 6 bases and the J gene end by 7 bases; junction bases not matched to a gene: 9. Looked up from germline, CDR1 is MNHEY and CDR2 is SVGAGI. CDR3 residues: CASSRRRDRGLGYTF. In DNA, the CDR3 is TGTGCCAGCAGCCGACGACGGGACAGGGGGCTTGGCTACACCTTC.

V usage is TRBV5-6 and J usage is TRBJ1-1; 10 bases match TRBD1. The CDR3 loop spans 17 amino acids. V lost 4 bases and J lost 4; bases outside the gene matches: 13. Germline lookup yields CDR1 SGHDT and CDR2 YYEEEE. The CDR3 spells CASSTDRGRAGFTEAFF. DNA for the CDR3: TGTGCCAGCAGCACCGACAGGGGGCGAGCAGGTTTCACTGAAGCTTTCTTT.

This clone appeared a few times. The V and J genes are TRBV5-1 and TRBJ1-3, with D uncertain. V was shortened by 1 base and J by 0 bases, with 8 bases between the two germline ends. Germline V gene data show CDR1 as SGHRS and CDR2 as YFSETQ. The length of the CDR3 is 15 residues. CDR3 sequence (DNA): TGCGCCAGCAGCTTGAACCCCAGCTCTGGAAACACCATATATTTT. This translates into CASSLNPSSGNTIYF. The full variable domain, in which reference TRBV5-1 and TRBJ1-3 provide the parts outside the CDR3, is KAGVTQTPRYLIKTRGQQVTLSCSPISGHRSVSWYQQTPGQGLQFLFEYFSETQRNKGNFPGRFSGRQFSNSRSEMNVSTLELGDSALYLCASSLNPSSGNTIYFGEGSWLTVV.

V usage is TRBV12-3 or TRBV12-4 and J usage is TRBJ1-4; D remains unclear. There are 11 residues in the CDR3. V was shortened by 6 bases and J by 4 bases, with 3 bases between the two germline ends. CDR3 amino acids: CASSSNEKLFF. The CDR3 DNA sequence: TGTGCCAGCAGCAGTAATGAAAAACTGTTTTTT.

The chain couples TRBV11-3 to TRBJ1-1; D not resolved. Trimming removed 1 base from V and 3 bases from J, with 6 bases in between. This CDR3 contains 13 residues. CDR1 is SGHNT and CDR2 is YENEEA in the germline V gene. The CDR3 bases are TGTGCCAGCAGCTTAGGTAGCGACACTGAAGCTTTCTTT. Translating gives CASSLGSDTEAFF.

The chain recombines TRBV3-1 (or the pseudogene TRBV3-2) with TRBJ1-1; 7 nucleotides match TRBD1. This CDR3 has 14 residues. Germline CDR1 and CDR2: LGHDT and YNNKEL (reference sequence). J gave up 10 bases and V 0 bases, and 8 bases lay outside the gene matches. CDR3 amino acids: CASSQDLSQGGAFF. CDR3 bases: TGTGCCAGCAGCCAAGATTTGAGTCAGGGGGGAGCTTTCTTT.

CDR3 DNA: TGTGCCAGCAGCCCTCTAGGGAGGGGCTCCTACGAGCAGTACTTC. Its translation: CASSPLGRGSYEQYF. V usage is TRBV14 and J usage is TRBJ2-7; 7 nucleotides line up with TRBD2. The germline V gene has CDR1 SGHDN and CDR2 FVKESK. The CDR3 contains 15 residues. V lost 4 bases to trimming and J lost 0 bases; unmatched junction nucleotides: 6.

The CDR3 region is CASSQGARGQGLYEQYF. The CDR3 region has the DNA TGCGCCAGCAGCCAAGGTGCCCGGGGACAGGGGCTCTACGAGCAGTACTTC. This rearrangement joins TRBV4-1 to TRBJ2-7; 10 nucleotides line up with TRBD1. Trimming at V came to 1 base and at J to 3 bases, leaving 9 bases not matched to a gene. The CDR3 covers 17 residues. Germline values: CDR1 MGHRA, CDR2 YSYEKL.

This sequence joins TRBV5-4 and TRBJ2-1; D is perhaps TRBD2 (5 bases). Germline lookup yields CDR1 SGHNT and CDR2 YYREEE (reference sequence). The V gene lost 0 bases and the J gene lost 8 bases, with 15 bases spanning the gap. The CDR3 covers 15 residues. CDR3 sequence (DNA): TGTGCCAGCAGCTTGGACGTACCCTCTAGCTATGAGCAGTTCTTC. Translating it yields CASSLDVPSSYEQFF.

CDR3 DNA: TGTGCCAGTAGTATTTCAGGTCGAGCGCCCCAGCATTTT. Its translation is CASSISGRAPQHF. The chain is built from TRBV19 and TRBJ1-5; the D is unclear. Germline loops: CDR1 LNHDA, CDR2 SQIVND (reference sequence). Between the trimmed V and J ends, which lost 3 bases and 9 bases, there was a span of 12 bases. This CDR3 has 13 residues.

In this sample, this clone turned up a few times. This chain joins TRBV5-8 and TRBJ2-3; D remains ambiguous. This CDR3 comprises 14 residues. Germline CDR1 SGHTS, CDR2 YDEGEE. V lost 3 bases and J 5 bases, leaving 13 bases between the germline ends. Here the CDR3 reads CASSSELVGDTQYF. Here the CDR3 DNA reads TGTGCCAGCAGCTCTGAGTTGGTTGGAGATACGCAGTATTTT.

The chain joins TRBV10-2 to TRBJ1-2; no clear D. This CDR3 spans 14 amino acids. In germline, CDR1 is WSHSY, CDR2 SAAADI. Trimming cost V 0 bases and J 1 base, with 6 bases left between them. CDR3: CASSESGSNYGYTF. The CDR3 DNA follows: TGCGCCAGCAGTGAGTCGGGCAGTAACTATGGCTACACCTTC.

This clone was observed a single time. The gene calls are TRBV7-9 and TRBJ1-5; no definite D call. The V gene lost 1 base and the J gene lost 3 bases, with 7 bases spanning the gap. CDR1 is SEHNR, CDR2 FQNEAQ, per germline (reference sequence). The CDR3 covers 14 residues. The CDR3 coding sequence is TGTGCCAGCAGCTTAGGGGAGACCAATCAGCCCCAGCATTTT. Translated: CASSLGETNQPQHF.

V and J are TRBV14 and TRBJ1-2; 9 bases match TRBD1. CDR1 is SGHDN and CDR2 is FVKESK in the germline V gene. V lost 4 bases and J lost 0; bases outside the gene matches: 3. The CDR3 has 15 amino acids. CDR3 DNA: TGTGCCAGCAGCCTAAGACAGGGGGCTAACTATGGCTACACCTTC. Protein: CASSLRQGANYGYTF.

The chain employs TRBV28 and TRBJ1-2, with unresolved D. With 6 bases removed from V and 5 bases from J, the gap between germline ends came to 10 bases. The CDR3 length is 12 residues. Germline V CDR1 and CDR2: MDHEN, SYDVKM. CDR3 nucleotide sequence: TGTGCCAGCAGGCGCGGGCCGTATGGCTACACCTTC. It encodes CASRRGPYGYTF.

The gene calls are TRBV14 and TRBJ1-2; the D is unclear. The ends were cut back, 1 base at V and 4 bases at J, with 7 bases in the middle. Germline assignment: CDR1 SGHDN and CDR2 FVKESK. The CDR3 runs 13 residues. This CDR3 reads CASSQVASYGYTF. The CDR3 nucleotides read TGTGCCAGCAGCCAAGTCGCGAGCTATGGCTACACCTTC.

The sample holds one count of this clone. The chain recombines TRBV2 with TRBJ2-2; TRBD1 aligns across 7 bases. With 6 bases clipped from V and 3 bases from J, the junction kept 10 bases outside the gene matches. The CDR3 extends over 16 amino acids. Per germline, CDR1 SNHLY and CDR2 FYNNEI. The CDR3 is CASRDTTGSDTGELFF. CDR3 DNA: TGTGCCAGCAGGGATACGACAGGGAGTGACACCGGGGAGCTGTTTTTT.

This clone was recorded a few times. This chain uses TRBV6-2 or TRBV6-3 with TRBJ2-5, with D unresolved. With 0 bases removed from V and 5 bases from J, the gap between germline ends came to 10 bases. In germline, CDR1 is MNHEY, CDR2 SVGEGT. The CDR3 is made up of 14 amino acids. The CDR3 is CASSYSVLQETQYF. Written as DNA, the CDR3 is TGTGCCAGCAGTTACTCGGTTTTGCAGGAGACCCAGTACTTC.

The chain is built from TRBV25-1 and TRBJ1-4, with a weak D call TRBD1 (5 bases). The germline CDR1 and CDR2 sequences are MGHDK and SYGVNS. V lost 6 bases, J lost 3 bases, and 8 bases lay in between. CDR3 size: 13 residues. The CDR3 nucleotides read TGTGCCAGCAGACGGGGGGCTAATGAAAAACTGTTTTTT. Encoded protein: CASRRGANEKLFF.

The CDR3: CASSQEFSEYYGYTF. As DNA, the CDR3 is TGTGCCAGCAGCCAAGAGTTCTCAGAATACTATGGCTACACCTTC. The V gene is TRBV14, the J gene TRBJ1-2; no definite D call. The germline V gene encodes CDR1 SGHDN and CDR2 FVKESK. This CDR3 is built from 15 residues. Trimming took 0 bases from V and 3 from J, leaving 11 bases between them.

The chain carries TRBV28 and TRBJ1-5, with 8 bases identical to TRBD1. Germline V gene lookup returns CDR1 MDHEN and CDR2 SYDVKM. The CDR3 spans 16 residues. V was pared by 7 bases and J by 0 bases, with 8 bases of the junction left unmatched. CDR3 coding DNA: TGTGCCAGCAAGGGGACAGGAATATATAGCAATCAGCCCCAGCATTTT. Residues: CASKGTGIYSNQPQHF.